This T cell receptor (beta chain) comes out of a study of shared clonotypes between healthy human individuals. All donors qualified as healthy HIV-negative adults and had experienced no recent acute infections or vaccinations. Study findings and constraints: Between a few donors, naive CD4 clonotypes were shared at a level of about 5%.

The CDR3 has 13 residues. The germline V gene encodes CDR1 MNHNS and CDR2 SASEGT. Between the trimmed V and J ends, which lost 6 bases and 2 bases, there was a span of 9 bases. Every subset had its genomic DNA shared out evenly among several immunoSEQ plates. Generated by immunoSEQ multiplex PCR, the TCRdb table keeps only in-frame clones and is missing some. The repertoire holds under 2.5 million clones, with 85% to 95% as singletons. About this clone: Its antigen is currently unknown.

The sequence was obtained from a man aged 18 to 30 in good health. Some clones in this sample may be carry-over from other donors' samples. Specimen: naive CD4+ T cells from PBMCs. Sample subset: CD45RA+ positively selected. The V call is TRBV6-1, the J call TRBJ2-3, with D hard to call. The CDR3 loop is CASRVPTTDTQYF. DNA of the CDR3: TGTGCCAGCAGGGTCCCAACCACAGATACGCAGTATTTT.